Sequencing of this T cell receptor beta chain was carried out in a study of blood T cells in healthy people across ages. Germline V gene sequence: CDR1 SGHDN, CDR2 FVKESK. The CDR3 length is 11 residues. Trimming removed 8 bases at V and 8 bases at J, with 12 bases between. Alongside a J-beta primer mix, a sample-barcoded 5' primer served in a second PCR lasting about 7 to 11 cycles. TCRdb ran MiXCR on the 5' RACE reads and lists one entry per CDR3 protein. The table lists roughly 570,000 distinct CDR3 sequences, 25% to 30% of them singletons. The gene calls are TRBV14 and TRBJ2-5; tentative D call: TRBD2 (6 bases). Sequenced: blood. The TCR originated in a woman in her 70s in good health. The CDR3 here is CASGRIKTQYF. CDR3 in DNA: TGTGCCAGCGGGAGGATTAAAACCCAGTACTTC.